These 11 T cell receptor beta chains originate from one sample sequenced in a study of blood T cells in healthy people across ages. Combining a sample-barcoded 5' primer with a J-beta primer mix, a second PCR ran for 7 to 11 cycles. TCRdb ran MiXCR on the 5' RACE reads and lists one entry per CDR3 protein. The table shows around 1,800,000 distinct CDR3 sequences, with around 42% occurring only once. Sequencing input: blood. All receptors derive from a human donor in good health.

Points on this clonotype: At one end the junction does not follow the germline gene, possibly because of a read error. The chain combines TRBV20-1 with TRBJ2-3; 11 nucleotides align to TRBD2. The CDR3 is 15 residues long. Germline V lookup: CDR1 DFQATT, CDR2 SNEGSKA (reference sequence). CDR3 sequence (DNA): TGCAGTACTAGCGGGGGACGTACTAGCACAGATACGCAGTATTTT. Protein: CSTSGGRTSTDTQYF.

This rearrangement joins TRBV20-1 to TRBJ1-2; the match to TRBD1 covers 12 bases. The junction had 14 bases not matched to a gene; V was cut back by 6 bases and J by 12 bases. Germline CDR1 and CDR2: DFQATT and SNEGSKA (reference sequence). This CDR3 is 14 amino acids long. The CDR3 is CSAPGTGGRKGHTF. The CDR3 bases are TGCAGTGCCCCCGGGACAGGGGGCAGGAAAGGCCACACCTTC.

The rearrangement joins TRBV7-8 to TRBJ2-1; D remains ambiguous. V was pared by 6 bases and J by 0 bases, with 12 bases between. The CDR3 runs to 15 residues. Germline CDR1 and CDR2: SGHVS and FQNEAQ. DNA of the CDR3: TGTGCCAGCAGGGGTCCCGCTAGCTCCTACAATGAGCAGTTCTTC. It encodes CASRGPASSYNEQFF.

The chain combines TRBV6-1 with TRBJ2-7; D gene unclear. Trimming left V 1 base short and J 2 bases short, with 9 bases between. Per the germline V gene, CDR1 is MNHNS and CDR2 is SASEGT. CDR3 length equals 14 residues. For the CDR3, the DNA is TGTGCCAGCAGTGAAGTTGAAGGGCCCTACGAGCAGTACTTC. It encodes CASSEVEGPYEQYF.

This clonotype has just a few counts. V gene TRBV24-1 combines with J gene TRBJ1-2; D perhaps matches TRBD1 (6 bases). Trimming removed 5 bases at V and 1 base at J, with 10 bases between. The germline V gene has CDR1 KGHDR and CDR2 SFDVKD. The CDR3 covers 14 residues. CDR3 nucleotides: TGTGCCACCAGTGGCGTACAGGGTAACTATGGCTACACCTTC. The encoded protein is CATSGVQGNYGYTF.

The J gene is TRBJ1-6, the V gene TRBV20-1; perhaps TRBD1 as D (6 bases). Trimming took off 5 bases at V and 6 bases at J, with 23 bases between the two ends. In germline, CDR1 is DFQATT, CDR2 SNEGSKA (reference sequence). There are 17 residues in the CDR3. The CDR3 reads CSAGPGKQGLINSPLHF. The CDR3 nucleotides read TGCAGTGCTGGTCCAGGGAAACAGGGCTTAATTAATTCACCCCTCCACTTT.

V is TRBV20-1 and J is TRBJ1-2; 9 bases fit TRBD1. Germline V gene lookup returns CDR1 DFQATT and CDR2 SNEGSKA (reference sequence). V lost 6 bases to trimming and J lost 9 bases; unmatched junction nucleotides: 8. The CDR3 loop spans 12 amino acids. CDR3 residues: CSALGQGMSYTF. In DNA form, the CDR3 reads TGCAGTGCGTTGGGACAGGGTATGAGCTACACCTTC.

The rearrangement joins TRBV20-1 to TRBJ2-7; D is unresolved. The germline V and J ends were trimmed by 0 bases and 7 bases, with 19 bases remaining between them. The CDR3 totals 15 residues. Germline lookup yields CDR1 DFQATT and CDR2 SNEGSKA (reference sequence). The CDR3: CSARDEARLPFEQYF. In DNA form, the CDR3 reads TGCAGTGCTAGAGATGAAGCGCGCCTCCCTTTTGAGCAGTACTTC.

The CDR3 bases are TGTGCCAGCAGCTTTCTAGCGGGGGACGAGCAGTACTTC. It yields the protein CASSFLAGDEQYF. The chain links TRBV5-6 to TRBJ2-7; 10 bases are a match to TRBD2. Germline V gives CDR1 SGHDT, CDR2 YYEEEE. There are 13 residues in the CDR3. The trim removed 2 bases at V and 5 bases at J, leaving 1 base unmatched.

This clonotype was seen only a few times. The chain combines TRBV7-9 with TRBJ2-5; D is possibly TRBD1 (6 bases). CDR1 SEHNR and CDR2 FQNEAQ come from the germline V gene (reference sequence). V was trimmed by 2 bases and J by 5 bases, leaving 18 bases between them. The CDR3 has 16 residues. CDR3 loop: CASSLIRAGDGETQYF. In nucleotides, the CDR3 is TGTGCCAGCAGCTTAATCCGGGCAGGGGACGGGGAGACCCAGTACTTC.

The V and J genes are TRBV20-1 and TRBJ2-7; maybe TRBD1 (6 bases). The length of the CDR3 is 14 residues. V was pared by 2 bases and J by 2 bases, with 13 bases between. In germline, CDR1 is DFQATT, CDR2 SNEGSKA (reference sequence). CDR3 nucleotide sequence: TGCAGTGCTAGACCAGGGGCGGCCACCTACGAGCAGTACTTC. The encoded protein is CSARPGAATYEQYF.